The rows below give T cell receptor beta chains drawn from one sample of a study of blood T cell repertoires in COVID-19. Sequencing used immunoSEQ multiplex PCR; TCRdb keeps in-frame clones, though not all of them. The table has 130,000 or so clones, around 88% seen once. Sequences were obtained from peripheral blood. These receptor sequences come from a woman aged 60 to 75 with acute or convalescent COVID-19. CDR3s include the opening cysteine and the closing phenylalanine or tryptophan.

cdr3_aa v_call cdr3_length
CASSELGGSTGELFF TRBV6-1 15
CASSYWDSNTEAFF TRBV6-6 14
CASGGNQPQHF TRBV5-8 11
CASNPTGLINTEAFF TRBV3-1/TRBV3-2 15
CASSFDNQVAFF TRBV5-4 12
CASSPSGTWNEQYF TRBV5-4 14
CASKRTGFLTEAFF TRBV11-1 14
CASSQDGQASGNTIYF TRBV4-2 16
CASSYSSSVPDTQYF TRBV6-2/TRBV6-3 15
CASSQDYASGGPNTGELFF TRBV4-3 19
CSVQGDNSPLHF TRBV29-1 12
CASSPYDRGSWGYTF TRBV5-4 15
CASSKRQGGLTGELFF TRBV9 16
CASSSYHRGYPYEQYF TRBV6-5 16
CASSPYEMVYGYTF TRBV28 14
CASSTTGDYGYTF TRBV19 13
CASSYGAGAVEDTQYF TRBV6-2/TRBV6-3 16
CASSATTEQFF TRBV13 11
CASSQTGGLSNEQYF TRBV21-1 15
CATSRGDKNTEAFF TRBV24-1 14
CASSQGTGEMVEAFF TRBV13 15
CASSESRVSNQPQHF TRBV6-1 15
CASSLSGGGNQPQHF TRBV7-2 15
CASSTGRAPLSGNEQFF TRBV19 17
CASSTRTGEQYF TRBV7-3 12
CASSSYRGDEQFF TRBV12-3/TRBV12-4 13
CASSFGLQGIGADTQYF TRBV7-9 17
CASLTVTEAFF TRBV28 11
CASSVWDSENTGELFF TRBV9 16
CASSTTGTNTEAFF TRBV19 14
CATKPWAGALYEQYF TRBV19 15